The 23 T cell receptor beta chains reported below all come from one sample, sequenced in a study of T cells in Graves' hyperthyroidism and ophthalmopathy. The CDR3 regions of TCR beta were amplified from RNA transcripts. The HTBI primer set was used in a first-round RT-PCR of the TCR CDR3. TCRdb fed the multiplex PCR reads into MiXCR, producing one record per CDR3 protein. The sample shows hundreds of thousands of distinct CDR3 sequences, about a sixth of them seen only once. The sample was blood. These receptors were taken from a woman aged 18-29 years with Graves' hyperthyroidism that later progressed to Graves' ophthalmopathy.

The rearrangement joins TRBV20-1 to TRBJ2-1; 7 bases are shared with TRBD2. Germline CDR1 reads DFQATT; CDR2 reads SNEGSKA (reference sequence). The J segment lost 7 bases and the V segment lost 6 bases, leaving 15 bases of the junction unmatched. The CDR3 covers 15 residues. The DNA for the CDR3 is TGCAGTGCGTTGGGCCTGCGCGGGAGTATAAATGAGCAGTTCTTC. This gives the protein CSALGLRGSINEQFF.

In this sample, this clonotype turned up many times. The rearrangement uses TRBV6-1 and TRBJ2-7; D not certain. The CDR3 spans 16 residues. In germline, CDR1 is MNHNS, CDR2 SASEGT. Trimming took 0 bases from V and 0 from J, leaving 12 bases between them. CDR3 DNA sequence: TGTGCCAGCAGTGAAGCGCAATCGGGCTACTCCTACGAGCAGTACTTC. It encodes CASSEAQSGYSYEQYF.

This clonotype was picked up many times. The chain couples TRBV6-1 to TRBJ1-6; D is uncertain. V lost 2 bases and J lost 6, with 20 bases in between. Germline values: CDR1 MNHNS, CDR2 SASEGT. This CDR3 region has 18 residues. The CDR3 DNA is TGTGCCAGCAGTGAATTCCCGATGCTGCAGCGAAGTAATTCACCCCTCCACTTT. It codes for CASSEFPMLQRSNSPLHF.

This clonotype was recorded many times. The rearrangement joins TRBV5-1 to TRBJ2-7; 10 nucleotides match TRBD1. Germline lookup yields CDR1 SGHRS and CDR2 YFSETQ. The CDR3 sequence is 15 residues long. V was clipped by 4 bases and J by 3 bases; unmatched bases: 7. The CDR3 is CASSGRTGGNYEQYF. CDR3 DNA: TGCGCCAGCAGCGGGAGGACAGGGGGAAACTACGAGCAGTACTTC.

This clonotype was detected many times. CDR3 sequence: CASSFGARSARNNEQFF. DNA for the CDR3: TGTGCCAGCAGTTTCGGGGCACGCAGCGCCAGAAACAATGAGCAGTTCTTC. The chain couples TRBV28 to TRBJ2-1, with D perhaps TRBD1 or TRBD2 (5 bases each). The CDR3 spans 17 residues. Trimming stripped 3 bases from V and 5 bases from J, with 20 bases between. Germline-derived CDR1 and CDR2 are MDHEN and SYDVKM.

In DNA form, the CDR3 reads TGTGCCAGCAGCCAGACAGGGGGAGACACCGGGGAGCTGTTTTTT. Protein: CASSQTGGDTGELFF. This sequence joins TRBV7-6 and TRBJ2-2, with TRBD1 matching over 9 bases. V trimming: 5 bases; J trimming: 3 bases; junction bases outside the gene matches: 4. Germline CDR1 SGHVS, CDR2 FNYEAQ. This CDR3 has 15 residues. Using reference TRBV7-6 and TRBJ2-2 for the parts outside the CDR3, the full variable domain is GAGVSQSPRYKVTKRGQDVALRCDPISGHVSLYWYRQALGQGPEFLTYFNYEAQQDKSGLPNDRFSAERPEGSISTLTIQRTEQRDSAMYRCASSQTGGDTGELFFGEGSRLTVL.

This clonotype was found many times. The CDR3 DNA reads as TGTGCCAGCAGCTTAGGAGGTGGCCAGCAGTACTTC. This gives the protein CASSLGGGQQYF. The chain recombines TRBV7-8 with TRBJ2-7; D is uncertain. V was cut by 1 base and J by 8 bases, with 9 bases left in between. CDR1 SGHVS and CDR2 FQNEAQ come from the germline V gene. There are 12 residues in the CDR3.

Remarks on this clonotype: A much more abundant neighbour one base away suggests this may be a read error. The V gene is TRBV28, the J gene TRBJ1-1; D not certain. Trimming took off 5 bases at V and 7 bases at J, with 14 bases between the two ends. Germline loops: CDR1 MDHEN, CDR2 SYDVKM. This CDR3 comprises 13 residues. This CDR3 is CASSDSARVEAFF. The CDR3 nucleotides read TGTGCCAGCAGTGATTCGGCGAGAGTTGAAGCTTTCTTT.

Ten or more counts support this clonotype. The chain joins TRBV12-3 or TRBV12-4 to TRBJ2-5, with 10 bases that match TRBD1. V was clipped by 5 bases and J by 5 bases; unmatched bases: 17. The CDR3 has 18 residues. This CDR3 reads CASSLLGDRGGWRETQYF. The CDR3 DNA reads TGTGCCAGCAGTCTGCTTGGGGACAGGGGTGGTTGGAGGGAGACCCAGTACTTC.

This clonotype was picked up a small number of times. The V gene is TRBV6-1, the J gene TRBJ2-1; a weak D match, TRBD1 (5 bases). The CDR3 has 13 amino acids. Trimming cost V 5 bases and J 8 bases, with 13 bases left between them. Germline-derived CDR1 and CDR2 are MNHNS and SASEGT. In nucleotides, the CDR3 is TGTGCCAGCAGTCCCCTGGGGCCCGATGAGCAGTTCTTC. It specifies CASSPLGPDEQFF.

V is TRBV10-1 and J is TRBJ2-7; D is possibly TRBD1 (5 bases). Per germline, CDR1 WNHNN and CDR2 SYGVQD (reference sequence). V lost 3 bases and J lost 7, with 16 bases in between. The CDR3 contains 14 residues. The CDR3 region has the DNA TGCGCCAGCAGTGAATCCGGCAGGGTTGGTGAGCAGTACTTC. Translation: CASSESGRVGEQYF.

This clonotype appeared a few times. The J gene is TRBJ2-3, the V gene TRBV28, with TRBD1 matching 8 bases. After removal of 3 bases from V and 3 bases from J, the junction contained 5 bases not matched to a gene. Germline CDR1 MDHEN, CDR2 SYDVKM. This CDR3 comprises 15 residues. CDR3 in amino acids: CASSFLGQETDTQYF. As DNA, the CDR3 is TGTGCCAGCAGTTTTTTGGGACAGGAAACAGATACGCAGTATTTT.

This clonotype was detected ten times or more. The chain employs TRBV6-2 or TRBV6-3 and TRBJ2-1; TRBD2 agrees at 12 bases. The CDR3 is made up of 18 amino acids. The V gene end was trimmed by 2 bases and the J gene end by 4 bases; junction bases not matched to a gene: 9. Germline V gives CDR1 MNHEY, CDR2 SVGEGT. The CDR3 nucleotides are TGTGCCAGCAGTTACCCACTGTGGACTAGCGGGGTTTACAATGAGCAGTTCTTC. Translating gives CASSYPLWTSGVYNEQFF.

This clonotype was observed many times. CDR3 DNA: TGTGCCAGCAGCTTCCCTACAGGGACAACCTACGAGCAGTACTTC. It codes for CASSFPTGTTYEQYF. The chain combines TRBV7-9 with TRBJ2-7; a weak D match, TRBD1 (6 bases). V was clipped by 3 bases and J by 2 bases, with 14 bases between them. Germline values: CDR1 SEHNR, CDR2 FQNEAQ (reference sequence). The CDR3 length is 15 residues.

Only a few counts were recorded for this clonotype. V and J are TRBV20-1 and TRBJ2-1, with D possibly being TRBD2 (6 bases). CDR3 length: 14 amino acids. Deletions cut 7 bases from V and 3 bases from J, with 16 bases between. Germline V gene lookup returns CDR1 DFQATT and CDR2 SNEGSKA (reference sequence). CDR3 region: CSGMHGGDYNEQFF. In DNA, the CDR3 is TGCAGTGGTATGCACGGAGGGGACTACAATGAGCAGTTCTTC.

This clonotype was seen repeatedly, ten times or more. The chain couples TRBV7-8 to TRBJ2-7, with D tentatively TRBD1 (5 bases). V lost 0 bases to trimming and J lost 3 bases, with 9 bases between them. CDR3 length: 14 residues. Per the germline V gene, CDR1 is SGHVS and CDR2 is FQNEAQ. The CDR3 loop reads CASSLAPRDYEQYF. CDR3 bases: TGTGCCAGCAGCTTAGCCCCCAGGGACTACGAGCAGTACTTC.

This clonotype was observed many times. V gene TRBV7-9 combines with J gene TRBJ1-6, with D unclear. The germline V gene has CDR1 SEHNR and CDR2 FQNEAQ (reference sequence). The germline V and J ends were trimmed by 5 bases and 14 bases, with 19 bases remaining between them. This CDR3 spans 14 amino acids. The chain's CDR3 is CASSPVAAVTTLHF. The CDR3 DNA sequence: TGTGCCAGCAGCCCCGTAGCGGCAGTCACCACCCTCCACTTT.

The chain has TRBV15 and TRBJ1-1; possibly TRBD1 for D (6 bases). Germline lookup yields CDR1 LNHNV and CDR2 YYDKDF (reference sequence). CDR3 length equals 13 residues. Between the trimmed V and J ends, which lost 8 bases and 4 bases, there was a span of 14 bases. CDR3 protein: CATGEGGGTEAFF. CDR3 coding DNA: TGTGCCACCGGAGAAGGGGGGGGCACTGAAGCTTTCTTT.

The CDR3 DNA is TGTGCCAGCAGCTCTTCCCAGGGGGAAGGCACAGATACGCAGTATTTT. Protein: CASSSSQGEGTDTQYF. V and J are TRBV11-2 and TRBJ2-3; 7 nucleotides agree with TRBD1. Germline V gene data show CDR1 as SGHAT and CDR2 as FQNNGV. CDR3 length: 16 residues. The V segment lost 4 bases and the J segment 1 base; nucleotides outside the gene matches: 8.

This clonotype was seen at least ten times. The J gene is TRBJ2-5, the V gene TRBV6-1; 10 bases match TRBD1. Trimming took 6 bases from V and 4 from J; bases not matched to a gene: 8. Germline lookup yields CDR1 MNHNS and CDR2 SASEGT. The CDR3 consists of 15 residues. The CDR3 is CASSPDRGILETQYF. The CDR3 DNA is TGTGCCAGCAGCCCGGACAGGGGGATTTTAGAGACCCAGTACTTC.

The chain uses TRBV5-4 and TRBJ2-7, with D perhaps TRBD2 (6 bases). This CDR3 region has 14 residues. CDR1 and CDR2 from the germline V gene are SGHNT and YYREEE (reference sequence). Trimming took 2 bases from V and 7 from J, leaving 16 bases between them. CDR3 nucleotides: TGTGCCAGCAGCTTACGGGAGCGGACGTGGGAGCAGTACTTC. Translating it yields CASSLRERTWEQYF.

This clonotype has ten or more counts. This sequence joins TRBV11-2 and TRBJ2-1; 14 bases map to TRBD2. Germline assignment: CDR1 SGHAT and CDR2 FQNNGV. This CDR3 contains 17 residues. V lost 4 bases, J lost 10 bases, and 12 bases stayed unmatched. CDR3 in DNA: TGTGCCAGCAGCTATAGAAAAGGACTAGCGGGAGGCCACGAGCAGTTCTTC. This encodes CASSYRKGLAGGHEQFF.

Only one count was recorded for this clonotype. The CDR3 region is CASSQASLRGEQFF. In nucleotides, the CDR3 is TGCGCCAGCAGCCAAGCGAGTTTAAGGGGGGAGCAGTTCTTC. The V and J genes are TRBV4-3 and TRBJ2-1; tentative D call: TRBD1 (6 bases). V lost 1 base and J 10 bases, leaving 14 bases between the germline ends. CDR3 size: 14 residues. Germline lookup yields CDR1 LGHNA and CDR2 YSLEER.